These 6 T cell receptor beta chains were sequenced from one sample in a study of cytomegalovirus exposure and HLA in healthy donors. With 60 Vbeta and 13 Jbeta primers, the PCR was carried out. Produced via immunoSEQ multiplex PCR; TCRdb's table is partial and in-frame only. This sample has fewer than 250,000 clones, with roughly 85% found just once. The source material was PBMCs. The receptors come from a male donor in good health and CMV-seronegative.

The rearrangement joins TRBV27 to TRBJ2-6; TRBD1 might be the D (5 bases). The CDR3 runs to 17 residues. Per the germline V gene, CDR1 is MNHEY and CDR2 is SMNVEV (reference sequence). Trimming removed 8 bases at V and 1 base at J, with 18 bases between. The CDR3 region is CASHRSRVLSGANVLTF. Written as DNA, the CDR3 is TGTGCCAGCCATAGGTCCAGGGTGCTTTCTGGGGCCAACGTCCTGACTTTC.

The CDR3 protein is CASSAGRRLDTGELFF. The CDR3 DNA is TGTGCCAGCAGCGCGGGACGGCGTTTGGACACCGGGGAGCTGTTTTTT. V usage is TRBV7-7 and J usage is TRBJ2-2; TRBD2 is a possible D gene (6 bases). Germline CDR1 SSHAT, CDR2 FNYEAQ (reference sequence). V lost 5 bases to trimming and J lost 3 bases, with 16 bases between them. The CDR3 runs 16 residues.

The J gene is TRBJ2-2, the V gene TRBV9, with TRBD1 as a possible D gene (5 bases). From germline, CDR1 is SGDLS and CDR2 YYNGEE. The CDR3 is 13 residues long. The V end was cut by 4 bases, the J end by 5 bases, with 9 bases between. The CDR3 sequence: CASSRGQTGELFF. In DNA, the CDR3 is TGTGCCAGCAGCAGGGGCCAAACCGGGGAGCTGTTTTTT.

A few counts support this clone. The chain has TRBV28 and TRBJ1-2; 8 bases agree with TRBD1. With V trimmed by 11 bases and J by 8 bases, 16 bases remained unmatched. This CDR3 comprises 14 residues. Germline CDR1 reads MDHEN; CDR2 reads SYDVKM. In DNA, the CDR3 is TGTGCCGGAAAAGCCAGACAGGGGATCGAAGGCTACACCTTC. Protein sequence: CAGKARQGIEGYTF.

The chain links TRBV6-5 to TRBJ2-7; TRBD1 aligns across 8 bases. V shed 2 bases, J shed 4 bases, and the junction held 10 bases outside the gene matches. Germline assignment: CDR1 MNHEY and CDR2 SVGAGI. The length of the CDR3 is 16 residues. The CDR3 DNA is TGTGCCAGCAGTTACAGTCTCGGTCAGGGGGCGTACGAGCAGTACTTC. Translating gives CASSYSLGQGAYEQYF.

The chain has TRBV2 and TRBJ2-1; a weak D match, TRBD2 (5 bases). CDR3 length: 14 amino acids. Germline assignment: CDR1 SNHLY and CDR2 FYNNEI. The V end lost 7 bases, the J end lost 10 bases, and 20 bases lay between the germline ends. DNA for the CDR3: TGTGCCAGCAAGTCGCTCACCGGGAACGGGGAGCAGTTCTTC. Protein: CASKSLTGNGEQFF.